One T cell receptor (beta chain) is described in this entry. The libraries were made with immunoSEQ v3. Each library reached 1.5 million to 2.5 million read pairs, or roughly 5-6.5 million at deep level. This table comes from immunoSEQ multiplex PCR, and its TCRdb copy is limited to in-frame clones, with some not included. This sample has 55,000 to 70,000 clones, with around nine tenths found just once. The CDR3 length is 14 residues. Germline CDR1 reads MDHEN; CDR2 reads SYDVKM. The V segment lost 6 bases and the J segment 7 bases; nucleotides outside the gene matches: 9. Time point meaning: pre-treatment sample, taken before nivolumab and TIL therapy. These data originate in a study of TIL therapy for anti-PD-1-resistant metastatic lung cancer. Study details: Median tumor mutation burden was about 1.5 mutations per megabase.

This specimen was blood, taken at baseline. This chain links TRBV28 with TRBJ1-5; 7 bases align to TRBD1. This sequence was found in a person between 25 and 79 years old with non-small cell lung cancer. The CDR3 sequence: CASSPQGRRQPQHF. In DNA, the CDR3 is TGTGCCAGCAGCCCACAGGGGAGGAGGCAGCCCCAGCATTTT.